This TCR beta chain was captured by sequencing in a study of cytomegalovirus exposure and HLA in healthy donors. Germline V gene data show CDR1 as MNHEY and CDR2 as SMNVEV (reference sequence). J was trimmed by 3 bases and V by 6 bases; bases with no gene match: 9. This CDR3 has 15 amino acids. Primers for the PCR totalled 60 Vbeta and 13 Jbeta. Libraries were prepared by immunoSEQ multiplex PCR; TCRdb keeps only in-frame clonotypes and omits some of them. The sample contains some 210,000 clones, approximately 87% of which appear only once. The J gene is TRBJ2-3, the V gene TRBV27, with TRBD1 matching 7 bases. Input material: PBMCs. The TCR sequence derives from a young man in good health and CMV-seronegative. This CDR3 is CASSPLTGRTDTQYF. The DNA of the CDR3 is TGTGCCAGCAGCCCCCTGACAGGGCGGACAGATACGCAGTATTTT.